This T cell receptor (beta chain) appears in the sequencing data of a study of blood T cell repertoires in COVID-19. Germline V gives CDR1 LGHNA, CDR2 YNFKEQ. This CDR3 is 18 amino acids long. Trimming left V 0 bases short and J 2 bases short, with 20 bases between. Using immunoSEQ multiplex PCR, the repertoire was profiled, and TCRdb retains in-frame clones only, with some absent. This sample carries 60,000 to 80,000 clones, 80% to 95% of them seen once, and the ten largest clones take 5.5% to 6%. The chain employs TRBV4-2 and TRBJ2-7; a possible D gene is TRBD1 (5 bases). The source is a human donor in a cohort sampled during active COVID-19. The source material was peripheral blood. The CDR3 here is CASSQDIPARAGTYEQYF. The CDR3 DNA reads TGTGCCAGCAGCCAAGATATCCCGGCCAGGGCCGGAACCTACGAGCAGTACTTC.